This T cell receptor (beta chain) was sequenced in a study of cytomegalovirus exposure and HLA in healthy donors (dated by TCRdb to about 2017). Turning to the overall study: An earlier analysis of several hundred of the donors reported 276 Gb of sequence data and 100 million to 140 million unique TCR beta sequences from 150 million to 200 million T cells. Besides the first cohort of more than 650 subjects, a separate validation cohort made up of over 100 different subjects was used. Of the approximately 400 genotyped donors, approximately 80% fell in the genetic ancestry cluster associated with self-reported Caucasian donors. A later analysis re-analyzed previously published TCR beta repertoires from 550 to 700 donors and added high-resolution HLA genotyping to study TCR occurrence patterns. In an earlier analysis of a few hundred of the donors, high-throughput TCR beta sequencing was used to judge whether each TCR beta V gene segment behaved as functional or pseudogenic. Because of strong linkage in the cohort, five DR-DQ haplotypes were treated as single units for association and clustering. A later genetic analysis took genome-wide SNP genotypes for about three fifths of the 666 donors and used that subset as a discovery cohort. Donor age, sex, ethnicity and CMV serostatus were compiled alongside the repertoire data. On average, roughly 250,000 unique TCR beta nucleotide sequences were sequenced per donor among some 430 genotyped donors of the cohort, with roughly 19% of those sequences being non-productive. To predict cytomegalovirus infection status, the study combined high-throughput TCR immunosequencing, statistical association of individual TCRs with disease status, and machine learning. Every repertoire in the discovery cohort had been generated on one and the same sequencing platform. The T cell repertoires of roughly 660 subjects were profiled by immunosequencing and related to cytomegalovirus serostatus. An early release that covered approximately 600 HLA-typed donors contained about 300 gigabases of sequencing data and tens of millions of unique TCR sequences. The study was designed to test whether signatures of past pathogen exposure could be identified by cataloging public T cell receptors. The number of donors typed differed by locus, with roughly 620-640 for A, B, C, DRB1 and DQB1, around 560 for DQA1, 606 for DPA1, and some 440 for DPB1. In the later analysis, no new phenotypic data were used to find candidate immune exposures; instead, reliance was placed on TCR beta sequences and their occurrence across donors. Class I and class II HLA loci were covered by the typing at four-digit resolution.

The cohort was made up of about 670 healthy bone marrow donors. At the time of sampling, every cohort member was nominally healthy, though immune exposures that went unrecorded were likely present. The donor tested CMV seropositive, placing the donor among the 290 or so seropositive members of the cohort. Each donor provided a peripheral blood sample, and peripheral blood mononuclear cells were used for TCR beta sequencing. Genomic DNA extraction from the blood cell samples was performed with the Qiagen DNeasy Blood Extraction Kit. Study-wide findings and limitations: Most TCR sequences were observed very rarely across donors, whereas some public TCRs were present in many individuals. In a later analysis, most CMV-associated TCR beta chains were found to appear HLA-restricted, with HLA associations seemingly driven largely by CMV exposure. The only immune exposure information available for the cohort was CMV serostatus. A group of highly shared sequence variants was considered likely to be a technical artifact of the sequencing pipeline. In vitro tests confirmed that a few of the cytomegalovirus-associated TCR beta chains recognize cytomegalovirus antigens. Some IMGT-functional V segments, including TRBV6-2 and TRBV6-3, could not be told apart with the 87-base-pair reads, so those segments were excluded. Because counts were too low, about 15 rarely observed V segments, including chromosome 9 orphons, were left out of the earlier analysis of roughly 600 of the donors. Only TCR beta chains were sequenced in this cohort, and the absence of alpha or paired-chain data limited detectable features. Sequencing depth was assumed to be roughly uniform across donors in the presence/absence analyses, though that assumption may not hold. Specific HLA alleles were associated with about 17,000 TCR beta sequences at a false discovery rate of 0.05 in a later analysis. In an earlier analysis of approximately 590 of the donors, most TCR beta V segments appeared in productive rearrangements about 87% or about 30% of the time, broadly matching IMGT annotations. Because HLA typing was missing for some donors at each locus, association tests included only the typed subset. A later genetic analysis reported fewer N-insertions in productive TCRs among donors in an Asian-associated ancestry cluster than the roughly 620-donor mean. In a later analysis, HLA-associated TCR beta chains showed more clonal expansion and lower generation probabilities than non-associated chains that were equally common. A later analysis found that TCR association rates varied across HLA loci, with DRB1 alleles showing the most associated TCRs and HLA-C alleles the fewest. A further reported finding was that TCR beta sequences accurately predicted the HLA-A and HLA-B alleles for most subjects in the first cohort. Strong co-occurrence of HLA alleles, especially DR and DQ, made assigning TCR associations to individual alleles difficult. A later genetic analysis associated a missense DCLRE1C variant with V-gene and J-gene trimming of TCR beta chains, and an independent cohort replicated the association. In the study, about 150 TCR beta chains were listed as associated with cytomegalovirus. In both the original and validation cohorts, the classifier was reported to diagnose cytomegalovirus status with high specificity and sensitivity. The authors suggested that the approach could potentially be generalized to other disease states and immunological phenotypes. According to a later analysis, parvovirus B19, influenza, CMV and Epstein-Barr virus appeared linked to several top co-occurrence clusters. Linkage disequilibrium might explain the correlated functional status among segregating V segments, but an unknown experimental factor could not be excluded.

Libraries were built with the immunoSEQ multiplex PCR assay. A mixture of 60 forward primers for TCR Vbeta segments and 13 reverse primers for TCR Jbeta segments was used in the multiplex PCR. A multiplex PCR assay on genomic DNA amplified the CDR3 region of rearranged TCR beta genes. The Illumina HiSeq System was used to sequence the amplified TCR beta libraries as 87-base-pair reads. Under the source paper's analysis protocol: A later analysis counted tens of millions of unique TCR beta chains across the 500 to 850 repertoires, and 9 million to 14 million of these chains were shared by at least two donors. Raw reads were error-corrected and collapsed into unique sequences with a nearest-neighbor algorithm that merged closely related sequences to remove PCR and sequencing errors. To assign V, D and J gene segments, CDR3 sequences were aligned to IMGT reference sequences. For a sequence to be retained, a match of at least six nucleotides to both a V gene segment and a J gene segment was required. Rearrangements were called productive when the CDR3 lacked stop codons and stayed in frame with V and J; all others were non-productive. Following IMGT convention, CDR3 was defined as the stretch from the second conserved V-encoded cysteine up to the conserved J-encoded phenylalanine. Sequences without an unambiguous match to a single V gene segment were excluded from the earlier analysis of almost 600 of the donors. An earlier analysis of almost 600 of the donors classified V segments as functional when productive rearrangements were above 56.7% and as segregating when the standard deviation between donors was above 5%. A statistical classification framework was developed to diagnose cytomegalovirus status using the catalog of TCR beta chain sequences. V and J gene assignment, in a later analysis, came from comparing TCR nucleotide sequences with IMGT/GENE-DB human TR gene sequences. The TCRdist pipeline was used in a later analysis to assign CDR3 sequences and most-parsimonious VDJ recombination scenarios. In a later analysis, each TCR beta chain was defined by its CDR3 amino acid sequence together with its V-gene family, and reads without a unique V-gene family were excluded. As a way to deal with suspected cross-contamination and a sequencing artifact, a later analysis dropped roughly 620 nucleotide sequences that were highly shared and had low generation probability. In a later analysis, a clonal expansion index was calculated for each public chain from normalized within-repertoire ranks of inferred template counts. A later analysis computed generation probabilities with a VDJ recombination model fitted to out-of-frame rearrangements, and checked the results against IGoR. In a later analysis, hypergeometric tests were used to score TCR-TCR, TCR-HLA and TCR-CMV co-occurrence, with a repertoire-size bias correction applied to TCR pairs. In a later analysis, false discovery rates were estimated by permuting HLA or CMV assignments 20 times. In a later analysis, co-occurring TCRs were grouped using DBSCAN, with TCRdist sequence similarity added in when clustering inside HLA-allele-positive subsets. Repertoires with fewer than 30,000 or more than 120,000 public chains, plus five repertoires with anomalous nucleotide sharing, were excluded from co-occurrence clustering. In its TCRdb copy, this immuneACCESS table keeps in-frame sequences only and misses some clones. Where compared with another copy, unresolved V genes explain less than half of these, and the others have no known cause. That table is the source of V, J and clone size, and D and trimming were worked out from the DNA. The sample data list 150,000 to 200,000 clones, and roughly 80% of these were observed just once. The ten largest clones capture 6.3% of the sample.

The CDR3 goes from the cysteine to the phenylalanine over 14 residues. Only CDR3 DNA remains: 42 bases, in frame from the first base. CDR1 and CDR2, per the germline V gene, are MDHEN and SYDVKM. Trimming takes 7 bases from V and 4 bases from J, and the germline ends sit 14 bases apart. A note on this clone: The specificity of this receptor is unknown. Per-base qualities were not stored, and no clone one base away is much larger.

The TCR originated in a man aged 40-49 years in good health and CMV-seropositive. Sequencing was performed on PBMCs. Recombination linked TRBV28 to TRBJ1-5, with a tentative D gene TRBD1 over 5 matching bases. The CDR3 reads CASKQAGQNQPQHF. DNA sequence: TGTGCCAGCAAGCAGGCAGGGCAAAATCAGCCCCAGCATTTT.